This T cell receptor (beta chain) was identified in a study of T cell responses to AZD1222 COVID-19 vaccine. Study-level background: Both about-4-week and about-12-week second-dose recipients were combined.

Produced via immunoSEQ multiplex PCR; TCRdb's table is partial and in-frame only. The sample has fewer than 150,000 clones; 75% to 95% are singletons. Whole-study findings and limits: Repertoires in all cases were sampled only once the peak T cell response had passed.

About this clone itself: What it binds is unknown.

Sequencing was performed on peripheral blood, taken on day 0 of AZD1222 vaccination. The TCR sequence derives from an adult in good health.

The CDR3, as DNA: TGTGCCAGCAGTTACCTGTCAGAGACAGACACCGGGGAGCTGTTTTTT. Its protein product is CASSYLSETDTGELFF. The genes are TRBV6-6 and TRBJ2-2; D is perhaps TRBD1 (5 bases). CDR3 size: 16 residues. V dropped 2 bases and J dropped 3 bases, with 13 bases sitting between them. The V gene's germline CDR1 is MNHNY and CDR2 SVGAGI (reference sequence).